The 25 T cell receptor beta chains below were found in one sample sequenced in a study of T cell changes during pregnancy in multiple sclerosis. Sequencing was performed with immunoSEQ multiplex PCR; in TCRdb, only in-frame clones are kept and a portion is missing. The sample has 20,000 or so clones; roughly 90% are singletons. The material sequenced was CD8+ T cells from peripheral blood mononuclear cells, taken in the third trimester of pregnancy. The receptors shown here come from a female donor in good health, enrolled as a control in a pregnancy study.

This chain's CDR3 is CASSFRGYTGELFF. In nucleotides, the CDR3 is TGTGCCAGCAGCTTCCGCGGGTACACCGGGGAGCTGTTTTTT. The V and J genes are TRBV27 and TRBJ2-2, with TRBD2 as a possible D gene (5 bases). CDR3 length equals 14 residues. V was cut by 6 bases and J by 3 bases, with 11 bases left in between. Germline CDR1 MNHEY, CDR2 SMNVEV (reference sequence).

This chain uses TRBV6-5 with TRBJ2-7, with TRBD1 matching over 8 bases. CDR1 and CDR2 (germline): MNHEY, SVGAGI. With 4 bases clipped from V and 2 bases from J, the junction kept 7 bases outside the gene matches. CDR3 length: 15 residues. The CDR3 sequence is CASSSPQGAPYEQYF. The CDR3 coding sequence is TGTGCCAGCAGTTCACCTCAGGGGGCTCCCTACGAGCAGTACTTC.

The chain links TRBV13 to TRBJ2-2, with D possibly being TRBD1 (6 bases). V lost 7 bases to trimming and J lost 2 bases, with 14 bases between them. The germline V gene has CDR1 PRHDT and CDR2 FYEKMQ (reference sequence). The CDR3 totals 15 residues. The CDR3 sequence: CASNGLGANTGELFF. The DNA for the CDR3 is TGTGCCAGCAACGGTCTGGGGGCCAACACCGGGGAGCTGTTTTTT.

The chain combines TRBV7-9 with TRBJ1-2; 7 bases match TRBD1. The germline CDR1 and CDR2 sequences are SEHNR and FQNEAQ (reference sequence). V shed 2 bases, J shed 0 bases, and the junction held 3 bases outside the gene matches. The CDR3 runs to 15 residues. The CDR3 spells CASSLIDRANYGYTF. CDR3 nucleotides: TGTGCCAGCAGCTTAATTGACAGGGCTAACTATGGCTACACCTTC.

CDR3 sequence: CASSPSGGNNEQFF. The CDR3 nucleotides are TGTGCCAGCAGCCCTAGCGGGGGGAACAATGAGCAGTTCTTC. V usage is TRBV9 and J usage is TRBJ2-1; the match to TRBD2 covers 11 bases. The CDR3 loop spans 14 amino acids. Trimming removed 4 bases from V and 5 bases from J; junction bases left unmatched: 2. Germline V lookup: CDR1 SGDLS, CDR2 YYNGEE.

J is TRBJ2-1 and V is TRBV7-9; D is ambiguous. The CDR3 sequence is 15 residues long. Trimming stripped 3 bases from V and 6 bases from J, with 15 bases between. Germline assignment: CDR1 SEHNR and CDR2 FQNEAQ (reference sequence). CDR3 protein: CASSFSLHPTNEQFF. The CDR3 DNA follows: TGTGCCAGCAGCTTCTCTCTCCACCCTACCAATGAGCAGTTCTTC.

The genes are TRBV7-9 and TRBJ1-5; a weak D match, TRBD1 (6 bases). CDR1 SEHNR and CDR2 FQNEAQ come from the germline V gene (reference sequence). Trimming stripped 5 bases from V and 7 bases from J, with 18 bases between. The CDR3 is 15 residues long. The CDR3 loop is CASSPAWGGGQPQHF. CDR3 bases: TGTGCCAGCAGCCCCGCCTGGGGGGGCGGGCAGCCCCAGCATTTT.

V gene TRBV7-3 combines with J gene TRBJ2-7; 8 nucleotides agree with TRBD2. The CDR3 has 13 residues. After removal of 3 bases from V and 3 bases from J, the junction contained 1 base not matched to a gene. The V gene's germline CDR1 is SGHTA and CDR2 FQGTGA. CDR3 region: CASSLSGGYEQYF. Here the CDR3 DNA reads TGTGCCAGCAGCTTGAGCGGGGGCTACGAGCAGTACTTC.

The rearrangement links TRBV7-9 to TRBJ1-2; 7 bases line up with TRBD1. With V trimmed by 4 bases and J by 7 bases, 9 bases remained unmatched. The CDR3 contains 14 residues. From germline, CDR1 is SEHNR and CDR2 FQNEAQ (reference sequence). In DNA, the CDR3 is TGTGCCAGCAGCTCCACGACAGGGAGAGGTGGCTACACCTTC. It yields the protein CASSSTTGRGGYTF.

The genes are TRBV29-1 and TRBJ2-7; tentatively, D is TRBD1 (6 bases). CDR3 length: 14 residues. Trimming pared 7 bases from V and 4 bases from J, leaving 20 bases between. CDR1 and CDR2 from the germline V gene are SQVTM and ANQGSEA. The CDR3, as DNA: TGCAGCGCTGTTGGCGACAGGAAAGAATACGAGCAGTACTTC. Translation: CSAVGDRKEYEQYF.

The J gene is TRBJ1-1, the V gene TRBV4-3; 7 positions match TRBD1. V lost 3 bases and J lost 0; bases outside the gene matches: 7. The germline CDR1 and CDR2 sequences are LGHNA and YSLEER. The CDR3 runs to 16 residues. CDR3: CASSQGTTGMNTEAFF. In nucleotides, the CDR3 is TGCGCCAGCAGCCAGGGGACGACAGGGATGAACACTGAAGCTTTCTTT.

This chain links TRBV7-9 with TRBJ2-7; possible D gene TRBD1, 5 bases. The germline CDR1 and CDR2 sequences are SEHNR and FQNEAQ (reference sequence). The V end lost 0 bases, the J end lost 2 bases, and 14 bases lay between the germline ends. The CDR3 is 16 residues long. In DNA, the CDR3 is TGTGCCAGCAGCTTAGCACGCCAGGGCGACCCCTACGAGCAGTACTTC. It translates to CASSLARQGDPYEQYF.

This clone was picked up a small number of times. CDR3: CASSLSGGELFF. The CDR3 bases are TGTGCCAGCAGCTTGAGCGGCGGGGAGCTGTTTTTT. The chain links TRBV7-9 to TRBJ2-2, with D tentatively TRBD2 (5 bases). The CDR3 sequence is 12 residues long. Germline lookup yields CDR1 SEHNR and CDR2 FQNEAQ (reference sequence). Trimming removed 3 bases at V and 7 bases at J, with 6 bases between.

This chain links TRBV5-1 with TRBJ2-7; 10 positions match TRBD1. The CDR3 has 14 amino acids. Germline trimming cut 0 bases from V and 3 bases from J; bases unmatched to any gene: 0. Per the germline V gene, CDR1 is SGHRS and CDR2 is YFSETQ. CDR3 coding DNA: TGCGCCAGCAGCTTGGGGACAGGGGGCTACGAGCAGTACTTC. Amino acids: CASSLGTGGYEQYF.

This chain connects TRBV13 to TRBJ1-1; D perhaps matches TRBD1 (5 bases). CDR1 is PRHDT and CDR2 is FYEKMQ in the germline V gene (reference sequence). The CDR3 covers 14 residues. Trimming removed 1 base at V and 5 bases at J, with 11 bases between. CDR3 in DNA: TGTGCCAGCAGCTTAGTTGCCAGGGTGACTGAAGCTTTCTTT. It codes for CASSLVARVTEAFF.

This chain joins TRBV5-4 and TRBJ1-2; 10 bases agree with TRBD1. Germline CDR1 and CDR2: SGHNT and YYREEE (reference sequence). CDR3 size: 12 residues. J was trimmed by 7 bases and V by 6 bases; bases with no gene match: 3. In DNA, the CDR3 is TGTGCCAGCATCGGGACAGGGGTTGGCTACACCTTC. It is translated as CASIGTGVGYTF.

V usage is TRBV11-2 and J usage is TRBJ1-6, with a tentative D call TRBD1 (6 bases). This CDR3 contains 14 residues. Germline-derived CDR1 and CDR2 are SGHAT and FQNNGV. Trimming stripped 5 bases from V and 7 bases from J, with 12 bases between. CDR3: CASSLQDRNSPLHF. The CDR3 region has the DNA TGTGCCAGCAGCCTACAGGACAGAAATTCACCCCTCCACTTT.

The count of this clone is one. The chain couples TRBV11-2 to TRBJ1-1, with TRBD1 matching 8 bases. This CDR3 is built from 14 residues. The V and J ends lost 5 bases and 1 base, in that order; junction bases with no gene match: 3. In germline, CDR1 is SGHAT, CDR2 FQNNGV. CDR3 in DNA: TGTGCCAGCAGCCCCGGGACAGGGAACACTGAAGCTTTCTTT. Protein product: CASSPGTGNTEAFF.

The chain links TRBV10-2 to TRBJ2-5; 12 bases agree with TRBD2. The tail of the sequence fits TRBJ2-7 better, so the J call may be wrong. Germline V gives CDR1 WSHSY, CDR2 SAAADI. The CDR3 runs 15 residues. In DNA form, the CDR3 reads TGCGCCAGCAGTGTCCCGACTAGCGGGGGTTACGAGCAGTACTTC. It translates to CASSVPTSGGYEQYF.

The rearrangement links TRBV27 to TRBJ1-2; 8 bases line up with TRBD1. The CDR3 extends over 13 amino acids. CDR1 and CDR2 (germline): MNHEY, SMNVEV (reference sequence). V dropped 4 bases and J dropped 2; count of bases not matched to a gene: 0. The CDR3 loop reads CASSWDRNYGYTF. Written as DNA, the CDR3 is TGTGCCAGCAGTTGGGACAGGAACTATGGCTACACCTTC.

This chain links TRBV4-3 with TRBJ1-4; 7 nucleotides line up with TRBD1. Trimming removed 0 bases from V and 8 bases from J; junction bases left unmatched: 9. The germline gives CDR1 LGHNA, CDR2 YSLEER. The CDR3 is made up of 16 amino acids. CDR3 DNA sequence: TGCGCCAGCAGCCAAGATCGAGGACAGGCTGCGGAAAAACTGTTTTTT. This gives the protein CASSQDRGQAAEKLFF.

This rearrangement joins TRBV5-1 to TRBJ2-3; D is ambiguous. Germline V CDR1 and CDR2: SGHRS, YFSETQ. CDR3 length: 11 residues. V was pared by 4 bases and J by 3 bases, with 3 bases between. The CDR3 region has the DNA TGCGCCAGCAGCCTGACAGATACGCAGTATTTT. Translated: CASSLTDTQYF. The whole variable domain, filled in from reference TRBV5-1 and TRBJ2-3, reads KAGVTQTPRYLIKTRGQQVTLSCSPISGHRSVSWYQQTPGQGLQFLFEYFSETQRNKGNFPGRFSGRQFSNSRSEMNVSTLELGDSALYLCASSLTDTQYFGPGTRLTVL.

This clone was detected once. V is TRBV15 and J is TRBJ2-5; D may be TRBD2 (6 bases). Germline V gives CDR1 LNHNV, CDR2 YYDKDF (reference sequence). V lost 1 base to trimming and J lost 5 bases, with 11 bases between them. The CDR3 length is 14 residues. CDR3: CATSRGPGRETQYF. CDR3 coding DNA: TGTGCCACCAGCAGAGGTCCAGGGAGGGAGACCCAGTACTTC.

V usage is TRBV7-9 and J usage is TRBJ1-2; D might be TRBD1 (5 bases). CDR3 length: 12 residues. Germline V gene lookup returns CDR1 SEHNR and CDR2 FQNEAQ (reference sequence). The V end lost 1 base, the J end lost 8 bases, and 8 bases lay between the germline ends. CDR3 in amino acids: CASSLGQLGYTF. The DNA for the CDR3 is TGTGCCAGCAGCTTAGGACAGCTCGGCTACACCTTC.

The chain uses TRBV4-3 and TRBJ2-5, with D tentatively TRBD2 (5 bases). The germline V gene has CDR1 LGHNA and CDR2 YSLEER. The CDR3 loop spans 15 amino acids. V gave up 1 base and J gave up 5 bases, with 14 bases separating them. Written as DNA, the CDR3 is TGCGCCAGCAGCCAAGCAGGCGGGTCTGGGGAGACCCAGTACTTC. It is translated as CASSQAGGSGETQYF.